Each of the 8 T cell receptor beta chains below was sequenced from the same sample in a study of OX40 agonist ivuxolimab in advanced cancers. Using immunoSEQ multiplex PCR, the repertoire was profiled, and TCRdb retains in-frame clones only, with some absent. Of about 62,000 clones in the sample, approximately 90% were seen once. The input for sequencing was CD4+ or CD8+ T cells sorted from blood, taken in a trial of the OX40 agonist ivuxolimab. The receptor set was obtained from an adult with an advanced solid tumor such as melanoma, head and neck, liver or kidney cancer.

This chain connects TRBV5-1 to TRBJ1-4; D possibly corresponds to TRBD1 (5 bases). The length of the CDR3 is 14 residues. CDR1 and CDR2 (germline): SGHRS, YFSETQ. V lost 0 bases to trimming and J lost 7 bases, with 10 bases between them. CDR3 coding DNA: TGCGCCAGCAGCTTGGTCGGGGGAGCTGAAAAACTGTTTTTT. Protein sequence: CASSLVGGAEKLFF.

V and J are TRBV19 and TRBJ1-2; D unresolved. The germline gives CDR1 LNHDA, CDR2 SQIVND (reference sequence). The CDR3 has 15 amino acids. Trimming took off 1 base at V and 5 bases at J, with 14 bases between the two ends. CDR3 amino acids: CASSIGEGDGYGYTF. Here the CDR3 DNA reads TGTGCCAGTAGTATAGGTGAGGGCGACGGGTATGGCTACACCTTC.

The chain combines TRBV6-1 with TRBJ1-1; D is possibly TRBD1 (5 bases). Germline CDR1 reads MNHNS; CDR2 reads SASEGT. The V end lost 2 bases, the J end lost 6 bases, and 10 bases lay between the germline ends. This CDR3 comprises 13 residues. DNA of the CDR3: TGTGCCAGCAGTGAATATAGGGACGCTGAAGCTTTCTTT. It codes for CASSEYRDAEAFF.

The V call is TRBV29-1, the J call TRBJ2-5; D gene ambiguous. The CDR3 sequence is 12 residues long. CDR1 and CDR2 from the germline V gene are SQVTM and ANQGSEA. V lost 4 bases to trimming and J lost 4 bases, with 10 bases between them. For the CDR3, the DNA is TGCAGCGTTGTACCCAGAGGAGAGACCCAGTACTTC. It encodes CSVVPRGETQYF.

The chain has TRBV9 and TRBJ2-3; D is possibly TRBD1 or TRBD2 (6 bases each). CDR1 SGDLS and CDR2 YYNGEE come from the germline V gene. The CDR3 spans 16 residues. The germline V and J ends were trimmed by 0 bases and 3 bases, with 14 bases remaining between them. The CDR3 sequence is CASSVAPGAGTDTQYF. The CDR3 DNA reads as TGTGCCAGCAGCGTAGCCCCGGGGGCGGGGACAGATACGCAGTATTTT.

CDR3 DNA sequence: TGTGCCAGCAGTTTCGACAGGGGGGAGACCCAGTACTTC. It specifies CASSFDRGETQYF. The genes are TRBV28 and TRBJ2-5, with 9 bases lining up with TRBD1. Per germline, CDR1 MDHEN and CDR2 SYDVKM. V lost 3 bases and J lost 5; bases outside the gene matches: 1. The CDR3 covers 13 residues. The whole variable domain, filled in from reference TRBV28 and TRBJ2-5, reads DVKVTQSSRYLVKRTGEKVFLECVQDMDHENMFWYRQDPGLGLRLIYFSYDVKMKEKGDIPEGYSVSREKKERFSLILESASTNQTSMYLCASSFDRGETQYFGPGTRLLVL.

The chain recombines TRBV7-9 with TRBJ2-7, with TRBD2 matching 10 bases. The CDR3 covers 16 residues. CDR1 and CDR2 (germline): SEHNR, FQNEAQ (reference sequence). Trimming removed 0 bases from V and 4 bases from J; junction bases left unmatched: 6. Written as DNA, the CDR3 is TGTGCCAGCAGCTTAGCAGCTAGCGGGGGAGCTTACGAGCAGTACTTC. This gives the protein CASSLAASGGAYEQYF. The complete variable domain, with remaining parts taken from reference TRBV7-9 and TRBJ2-7, reads DTGVSQNPRHKITKRGQNVTFRCDPISEHNRLYWYRQTLGQGPEFLTYFQNEAQLEKSRLLSDRFSAERPKGSFSTLEIQRTEQGDSAMYLCASSLAASGGAYEQYFGPGTRLTVT.

The gene calls are TRBV6-5 and TRBJ1-2; D uncertain. CDR1 and CDR2 (germline): MNHEY, SVGAGI. The CDR3 has 12 residues. With 0 bases removed from V and 7 bases from J, the gap between germline ends came to 6 bases. The CDR3 region has the DNA TGTGCCAGCAGTTACTCTGGTACTGGCTACACCTTC. Residues: CASSYSGTGYTF.